What follows are 12 T cell receptor beta chains derived from one specimen sequenced in a study of T cell responses to AZD1222 COVID-19 vaccine. Method: immunoSEQ multiplex PCR; TCRdb's copy keeps in-frame clones and lacks some. The sample has approximately 150,000 clones, approximately 90% seen once. This material consisted of peripheral blood, taken 28 days after the second AZD1222 dose. These receptors all come from an adult who received the AZD1222 COVID-19 vaccine.

About this clone: The germline gene is not matched at one end of the junction; a read error may be the cause. The rearrangement joins TRBV27 to TRBJ1-6; D ambiguous. This CDR3 region has 14 residues. CDR1 is MNHEY and CDR2 is SMNVEV in the germline V gene (reference sequence). The CDR3 bases are TGTGCCAGCACTTTATTTGCGGGAACTTCACCCCTCCACTTT. It codes for CASTLFAGTSPLHF.

This clone was recorded only once. The chain joins TRBV7-9 to TRBJ1-1, with no clear D. Trimming left V 4 bases short and J 3 bases short, with 9 bases between. The CDR3 covers 13 residues. The germline V gene encodes CDR1 SEHNR and CDR2 FQNEAQ (reference sequence). For the CDR3, the DNA is TGTGCCAGCAGCTCCGGTTGGGACACTGAAGCTTTCTTT. Protein product: CASSSGWDTEAFF.

The chain recombines TRBV2 with TRBJ2-1, with D possibly being TRBD2 (5 bases). Trimming cost V 3 bases and J 1 base, with 13 bases left between them. Germline CDR1 is SNHLY and CDR2 is FYNNEI. The CDR3 extends over 16 amino acids. The DNA for the CDR3 is TGTGCCAGCAGTGATATGGGTAGCGAGTCCTACAATGAGCAGTTCTTC. Protein product: CASSDMGSESYNEQFF.

In its sample, this clone was seen once. V gene TRBV19 combines with J gene TRBJ1-5; 9 positions match TRBD1. V was clipped by 5 bases and J by 1 base; unmatched bases: 9. The germline gives CDR1 LNHDA, CDR2 SQIVND (reference sequence). The CDR3 has 17 residues. The CDR3 sequence: CASSALGTGRSNQPQHF. The DNA for the CDR3 is TGTGCCAGTAGTGCTTTGGGGACAGGGAGAAGCAATCAGCCCCAGCATTTT.

In this sample, this clone turned up a few times. V is TRBV7-9 and J is TRBJ2-7; D is uncertain. Germline CDR1 reads SEHNR; CDR2 reads FQNEAQ (reference sequence). The CDR3 contains 12 residues. Trimming pared 2 bases from V and 6 bases from J, leaving 8 bases between. This CDR3 is CASSLSGFEQYF. The CDR3 coding sequence is TGTGCCAGCAGCTTAAGTGGTTTCGAGCAGTACTTC.

A word on this clone: The same CDR3 also results from other DNA sequences found in this sample. The chain uses TRBV28 and TRBJ1-5; TRBD1 aligns across 7 bases. Germline V gene sequence: CDR1 MDHEN, CDR2 SYDVKM. The CDR3 consists of 12 residues. J was trimmed by 4 bases and V by 6 bases; bases with no gene match: 0. The CDR3 DNA reads TGTGCCAGCAGGACAGGGAATCAGCCCCAGCATTTT. Its translation is CASRTGNQPQHF.

V and J are TRBV12-3 or TRBV12-4 and TRBJ2-3; weak D call: TRBD2 (6 bases). The CDR3 covers 12 residues. The V end lost 6 bases, the J end lost 10 bases, and 14 bases lay between the germline ends. CDR3 sequence reads: CASSLTSTAQYF. DNA for the CDR3: TGTGCCAGCAGCCTGACTAGTACGGCGCAGTATTTT.

The V call is TRBV7-2, the J call TRBJ1-3; D is unclear. Germline CDR1 reads SGHTA; CDR2 reads FQGNSA. Trimming cost V 5 bases and J 2 bases, with 13 bases left between them. The CDR3 has 15 residues. CDR3 in amino acids: CASSPRRGPGNTIYF. For the CDR3, the DNA is TGTGCCAGCAGCCCGAGAAGAGGTCCTGGAAACACCATATATTTT. Combining the CDR3 with reference TRBV7-2 and TRBJ1-3 gives the whole variable domain GAGVSQSPSNKVTEKGKDVELRCDPISGHTALYWYRQSLGQGLEFLIYFQGNSAPDKSGLPSDRFSAERTGGSVSTLTIQRTQQEDSAVYLCASSPRRGPGNTIYFGEGSWLTVV.

V and J are TRBV10-3 and TRBJ2-1; TRBD2 matches at 7 bases. The CDR3 consists of 12 residues. Germline loops: CDR1 ENHRY, CDR2 SYGVKD. Trimming removed 8 bases from V and 5 bases from J; junction bases left unmatched: 3. The CDR3 loop is CAIAGANNEQFF. The CDR3 DNA sequence: TGTGCCATCGCGGGAGCAAACAATGAGCAGTTCTTC.

The CDR3: CASSDSVYDEQFF. Written as DNA, the CDR3 is TGTGCCAGCAGTGACTCAGTATATGATGAGCAGTTCTTC. The chain couples TRBV6-4 to TRBJ2-1; D call uncertain. The CDR3 has 13 residues. V gave up 0 bases and J gave up 8 bases, with 8 bases separating them. The V gene's germline CDR1 is MRHNA and CDR2 SNTAGT.

The chain uses TRBV6-5 and TRBJ2-1, with D possibly TRBD1 on 6 matching bases. This CDR3 comprises 13 residues. V was shortened by 4 bases and J by 4 bases, with 8 bases between the two germline ends. Germline V gene sequence: CDR1 MNHEY, CDR2 SVGAGI. CDR3 in amino acids: CASSSGQYNEQFF. The CDR3 nucleotides read TGTGCCAGCAGTTCCGGACAGTACAATGAGCAGTTCTTC.

The chain carries TRBV27 and TRBJ2-1, with a possible D match to TRBD1 (7 bases). The CDR3 contains 15 residues. Deletions cut 0 bases from V and 6 bases from J, with 12 bases between. Germline V gene sequence: CDR1 MNHEY, CDR2 SMNVEV (reference sequence). The CDR3 is CASSLSVQGGNEQFF. The CDR3, as DNA: TGTGCCAGCAGTTTATCGGTGCAGGGGGGCAATGAGCAGTTCTTC.